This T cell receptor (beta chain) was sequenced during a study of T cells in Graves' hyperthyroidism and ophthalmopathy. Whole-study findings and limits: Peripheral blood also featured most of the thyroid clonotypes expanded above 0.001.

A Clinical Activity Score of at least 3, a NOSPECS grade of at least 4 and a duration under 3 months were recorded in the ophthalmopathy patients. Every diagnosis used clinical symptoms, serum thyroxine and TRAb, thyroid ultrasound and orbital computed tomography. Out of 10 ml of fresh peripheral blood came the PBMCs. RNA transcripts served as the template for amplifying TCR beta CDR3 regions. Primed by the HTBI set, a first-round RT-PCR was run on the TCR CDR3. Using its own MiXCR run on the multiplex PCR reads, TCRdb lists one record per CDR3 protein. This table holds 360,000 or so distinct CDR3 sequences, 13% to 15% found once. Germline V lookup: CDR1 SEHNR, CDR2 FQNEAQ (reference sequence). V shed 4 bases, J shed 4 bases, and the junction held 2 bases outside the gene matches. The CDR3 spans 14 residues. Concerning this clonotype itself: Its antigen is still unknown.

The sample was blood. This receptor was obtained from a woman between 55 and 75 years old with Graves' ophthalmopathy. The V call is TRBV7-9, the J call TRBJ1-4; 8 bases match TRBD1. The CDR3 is CASSSTGVNEKLFF. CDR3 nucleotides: TGTGCCAGCAGCTCGACAGGGGTTAATGAAAAACTGTTTTTT.